This T cell receptor beta chain was recovered during a study of T cells in Graves' hyperthyroidism and ophthalmopathy. Amplification of TCR beta CDR3 regions used RNA as the template. The HTBI primer set drove a first-round RT-PCR of the TCR CDR3. Via MiXCR, TCRdb re-called the multiplex PCR reads, giving one row per CDR3 protein. Among hundreds of thousands of distinct CDR3 sequences listed, 14% were seen once. The V gene lost 1 base and the J gene lost 1 base, with 10 bases spanning the gap. Germline V CDR1 and CDR2: SGHAT, FQNNGV. This CDR3 comprises 15 residues. This clonotype was recorded at least ten times. The hyperthyroidism was newly diagnosed and had lasted under 2 months; the patients were aged 18 to 65.

This sequence originates from a young woman with Graves' hyperthyroidism. The gene calls are TRBV11-2 and TRBJ2-5; D may be TRBD1 (5 bases). The sequenced sample was blood. The CDR3 DNA is TGTGCCAGCAGCTTAGGGGCAGGGCTCCAAGAGACCCAGTACTTC. Its protein product is CASSLGAGLQETQYF.